Listed below are T cell receptor beta chains from one sample, sequenced in a study of cytomegalovirus exposure and HLA in healthy donors. Measured with immunoSEQ multiplex PCR; TCRdb has only the in-frame clones, and not every one. The table records 85,000 to 100,000 clones, around three quarters of them present only once. The specimen was PBMCs. These receptors originate from a man between 60 and 70 years old in good health and CMV-seropositive. CDR3s include the opening cysteine and the closing phenylalanine or tryptophan. D genes are given only for firm matches. Clone size is given for some rows only: seen once, a few or many times, or a class if the clone is expanded.

J: TRBJ2-7
D: .
size: .
V: TRBV11-1
CDR3: CASSLAPGTQYEQYF
DNA: TGTGCCAGCAGCTTAGCCCCCGGGACACAATACGAGCAGTACTTC

J: TRBJ1-2
D: TRBD1
size: .
V: TRBV5-3
CDR3: CARSRDRAPYGYTF
DNA: TGTGCCAGAAGCAGGGACAGGGCCCCTTATGGCTACACCTTC

J: TRBJ2-7
D: .
size: .
V: TRBV9
CDR3: CASSSSGTYEQYF
DNA: TGTGCCAGCAGTTCCTCGGGGACCTACGAGCAGTACTTC

J: TRBJ2-5
D: .
size: .
V: TRBV7-9
CDR3: CASSSEGGRHQETQYF
DNA: TGTGCCAGCAGCTCCGAGGGCGGACGGCATCAAGAGACCCAGTACTTC

J: TRBJ1-4
D: TRBD1
size: once
V: TRBV2
CDR3: CASSDGPPHYGTGDGKLFF
DNA: TGTGCCAGCAGTGACGGTCCTCCCCATTACGGGACAGGGGATGGAAAACTGTTTTTT

J: TRBJ2-3
D: .
size: once
V: TRBV5-8
CDR3: CASSSPRGVGTDTQYF
DNA: TGTGCCAGCAGCTCACCCCGCGGGGTTGGCACAGATACGCAGTATTTT

J: TRBJ1-2
D: .
size: .
V: TRBV13
CDR3: CASRRELDRDTF
DNA: TGTGCCAGCAGGCGGGAGTTGGATCGGGACACCTTC

J: TRBJ1-6
D: .
size: .
V: TRBV18
CDR3: CASSPVLNSPLHF
DNA: TGTGCCAGCTCACCAGTCCTTAATTCACCCCTCCACTTT

J: TRBJ2-2
D: TRBD2
size: .
V: TRBV14
CDR3: CASSPIGLAGGLTGELFF
DNA: TGTGCCAGCAGCCCGATCGGACTAGCGGGGGGACTGACCGGGGAGCTGTTTTTT

J: TRBJ2-5
D: TRBD1
size: .
V: TRBV2
CDR3: CASSRDSQETQYF
DNA: TGTGCCAGCAGCCGGGACAGCCAAGAGACCCAGTACTTC

J: TRBJ2-1
D: TRBD2
size: .
V: TRBV7-3
CDR3: CASSLTPGLAGEQFF
DNA: TGTGCCAGCAGCTTAACACCTGGACTAGCCGGTGAGCAGTTCTTC

J: TRBJ1-1
D: .
size: .
V: TRBV7-9
CDR3: CASSLGLTNTEAFF
DNA: TGTGCCAGCAGCTTGGGACTGACTAACACTGAAGCTTTCTTT

J: TRBJ2-4
D: .
size: .
V: TRBV13
CDR3: CASSLKDNQYF
DNA: TGTGCCAGCAGCTTAAAAGACAATCAGTACTTC

J: TRBJ1-2
D: .
size: .
V: TRBV5-1
CDR3: CASSRAASSFGYTF
DNA: TGCGCCAGCAGCCGAGCGGCCAGTTCGTTTGGCTACACCTTC

J: TRBJ1-3
D: TRBD1
size: .
V: TRBV6-6
CDR3: CASSSRTGATGNTIYF
DNA: TGTGCCAGCAGTTCACGGACAGGGGCCACTGGAAACACCATATATTTT

J: TRBJ1-5
D: TRBD1
size: .
V: TRBV6-5
CDR3: CASRIQGNSNQPQHF
DNA: TGTGCCAGCAGAATACAGGGGAATAGCAATCAGCCCCAGCATTTT

J: TRBJ1-2
D: .
size: .
V: TRBV6-6
CDR3: CASSYSGNNYGYTF
DNA: TGTGCCAGCAGTTACTCCGGGAATAACTATGGCTACACCTTC

J: TRBJ2-7
D: .
size: .
V: TRBV25-1
CDR3: CASSATGTWGEQYF
DNA: TGTGCCAGCAGTGCGACAGGGACTTGGGGCGAGCAGTACTTC

J: TRBJ2-5
D: TRBD1
size: .
V: TRBV29-1
CDR3: CSVEDPGQGLRETQYF
DNA: TGCAGCGTTGAGGACCCGGGACAGGGATTGCGAGAGACCCAGTACTTC

J: TRBJ2-7
D: TRBD1
size: .
V: TRBV2
CDR3: CASKGITGGGEQYF
DNA: TGTGCCAGCAAGGGGATAACAGGGGGCGGCGAGCAGTACTTC

J: TRBJ1-2
D: .
size: .
V: TRBV30
CDR3: CAWSIGVSGYTF
DNA: TGTGCCTGGAGTATAGGGGTTAGCGGCTACACCTTC

J: TRBJ2-7
D: .
size: .
V: TRBV7-9
CDR3: CASSSGSPYEQYF
DNA: TGTGCCAGCAGCTCCGGGTCTCCCTACGAGCAGTACTTC

J: TRBJ1-1
D: .
size: .
V: TRBV10-1
CDR3: CASSESPENTEAFF
DNA: TGCGCCAGCAGTGAGTCTCCAGAGAACACTGAAGCTTTCTTT

J: TRBJ2-3
D: TRBD1
size: .
V: TRBV5-4
CDR3: CASSLQGASADTQYF
DNA: TGTGCCAGCAGCCTACAGGGGGCTAGCGCAGATACGCAGTATTTT

J: TRBJ1-6
D: .
size: .
V: TRBV6-5
CDR3: CASSYEGHVNSPLHF
DNA: TGTGCCAGCAGTTACGAGGGACACGTTAATTCACCCCTCCACTTT

J: TRBJ2-1
D: TRBD2
size: once
V: TRBV6-4
CDR3: CASSVEVAGGFNEQFF
DNA: TGTGCCAGCAGTGTTGAGGTAGCGGGGGGTTTTAATGAGCAGTTCTTC

J: TRBJ2-7
D: TRBD1
size: once
V: TRBV29-1
CDR3: CSVERDRGYEQYF
DNA: TGCAGCGTTGAAAGGGACAGGGGGTACGAGCAGTACTTC

J: TRBJ2-3
D: .
size: .
V: TRBV7-8
CDR3: CASRPMEGGASTDTQYF
DNA: TGTGCCAGCAGACCGATGGAGGGGGGGGCTAGCACAGATACGCAGTATTTT

J: TRBJ2-7
D: .
size: few
V: TRBV6-5
CDR3: CASSLAKGSYEQYF
DNA: TGTGCCAGCAGCCTGGCCAAGGGGTCCTACGAGCAGTACTTC

J: TRBJ2-7
D: TRBD1
size: .
V: TRBV5-6
CDR3: CASSSTSGTGASYEQYF
DNA: TGTGCCAGCAGCTCAACTTCCGGGACAGGGGCCTCCTACGAGCAGTACTTC

J: TRBJ2-3
D: .
size: .
V: TRBV10-3
CDR3: CASSTFADTQYF
DNA: TGTGCCAGCTCGACATTCGCAGATACGCAGTATTTT

J: TRBJ2-7
D: .
size: .
V: TRBV27
CDR3: CASSLSSRHAAEEQYF
DNA: TGTGCCAGCAGTTTATCGAGCCGGCACGCCGCGGAAGAGCAGTACTTC

J: TRBJ2-7
D: .
size: .
V: TRBV10-3
CDR3: CAIMVKGVTYEQYF
DNA: TGTGCCATCATGGTAAAGGGGGTGACCTACGAGCAGTACTTC

J: TRBJ2-2
D: .
size: .
V: TRBV7-9
CDR3: CASSSSFGELFF
DNA: TGTGCCAGCAGCTCTAGTTTCGGGGAGCTGTTTTTT

J: TRBJ1-2
D: TRBD1
size: once
V: TRBV10-3
CDR3: CAISVGQGGDYGYTF
DNA: TGTGCCATCAGTGTTGGACAGGGGGGCGACTATGGCTACACCTTC

J: TRBJ1-1
D: .
size: few
V: TRBV5-1
CDR3: CASRGGEGYTEAFF
DNA: TGCGCCAGCCGCGGAGGGGAGGGGTACACTGAAGCTTTCTTT

J: TRBJ1-1
D: .
size: .
V: TRBV9
CDR3: CASSVAGGAGTEAFF
DNA: TGTGCCAGCAGCGTAGCTGGGGGGGCTGGGACTGAAGCTTTCTTT

J: TRBJ2-3
D: .
size: .
V: TRBV25-1
CDR3: CASSELGGGTQYF
DNA: TGTGCCAGCAGTGAATTAGGTGGCGGTACGCAGTATTTT

J: TRBJ2-1
D: .
size: few
V: TRBV6-5
CDR3: CASSSRVYNEQFF
DNA: TGTGCCAGCAGCTCCAGGGTGTACAATGAGCAGTTCTTC

J: TRBJ2-7
D: .
size: .
V: TRBV7-3
CDR3: CASSRGPKTVYEQYF
DNA: TGTGCCAGCAGCCGCGGGCCGAAAACCGTCTACGAGCAGTACTTC

J: TRBJ1-6
D: .
size: .
V: TRBV7-8
CDR3: CASSPTEWNSPLHF
DNA: TGTGCCAGCAGCCCCACAGAGTGGAATTCACCCCTCCACTTT

J: TRBJ2-2
D: .
size: .
V: TRBV5-4
CDR3: CASSLDWTYNTGELFF
DNA: TGTGCCAGCAGCTTGGACTGGACATATAACACCGGGGAGCTGTTTTTT

J: TRBJ1-1
D: TRBD1
size: few
V: TRBV30
CDR3: CAWSVRQGVNTEAFF
DNA: TGTGCCTGGAGTGTGAGACAGGGGGTGAACACTGAAGCTTTCTTT

J: TRBJ2-7
D: TRBD1
size: .
V: TRBV19
CDR3: CASSTYRDSYTYEQYF
DNA: TGTGCCAGTAGTACTTACCGGGACAGTTACACCTACGAGCAGTACTTC

J: TRBJ2-7
D: TRBD1
size: .
V: TRBV5-1
CDR3: CASSHSGTGAYEQYF
DNA: TGCGCCAGCAGCCACTCAGGGACAGGGGCCTACGAGCAGTACTTC

J: TRBJ1-1
D: TRBD1
size: few
V: TRBV10-3
CDR3: CASRDRETEAFF
DNA: TGTGCCAGTAGGGACAGGGAGACTGAAGCTTTCTTT

J: TRBJ2-7
D: TRBD2
size: .
V: TRBV7-2
CDR3: CASSLAAGGRNYEQYF
DNA: TGTGCCAGCAGCTTAGCGGCGGGGGGGCGAAACTACGAGCAGTACTTC

J: TRBJ1-2
D: .
size: .
V: TRBV6-1
CDR3: CASRLRGGYTF
DNA: TGTGCCAGCAGATTAAGAGGTGGCTACACCTTC

J: TRBJ2-3
D: TRBD1
size: .
V: TRBV7-9
CDR3: CASSQDRAADTQYF
DNA: TGTGCCAGCAGCCAAGACAGGGCCGCAGATACGCAGTATTTT

J: TRBJ1-1
D: .
size: few
V: TRBV7-2
CDR3: CASSLGRNTEAFF
DNA: TGTGCCAGCAGCTTAGGCAGGAACACTGAAGCTTTCTTT

J: TRBJ1-2
D: .
size: .
V: TRBV10-3
CDR3: CAISESNRDGYTF
DNA: TGTGCCATCAGTGAGTCGAACAGGGATGGCTACACCTTC

J: TRBJ2-7
D: .
size: .
V: TRBV5-6
CDR3: CASSFRGAYEQYF
DNA: TGTGCCAGCAGCTTCAGGGGTGCCTACGAGCAGTACTTC

J: TRBJ1-2
D: TRBD1
size: .
V: TRBV2
CDR3: CASQSGRVEGARSIGYTF
DNA: TGTGCCAGCCAGTCGGGGCGGGTGGAGGGGGCGAGATCTATTGGCTACACCTTC

J: TRBJ1-6
D: TRBD1
size: few
V: TRBV6-6
CDR3: CASRDRVNSPLHF
DNA: TGTGCCAGCAGGGACAGGGTGAATTCACCCCTCCACTTT

J: TRBJ2-5
D: TRBD1
size: .
V: TRBV9
CDR3: CASSVKTGGKETQYF
DNA: TGTGCCAGCAGCGTAAAAACAGGGGGCAAAGAGACCCAGTACTTC

J: TRBJ2-4
D: TRBD1
size: .
V: TRBV18
CDR3: CASSQKGARENIQYF
DNA: TGTGCCAGCTCCCAAAAGGGGGCTAGGGAAAACATTCAGTACTTC

J: TRBJ2-6
D: TRBD1
size: .
V: TRBV5-4
CDR3: CASSFGGQAGANVLTF
DNA: TGTGCCAGCAGCTTCGGGGGACAGGCTGGGGCCAACGTCCTGACTTTC